The present T cell receptor beta chain was sequenced within a study of blood T cell repertoires in COVID-19. The overall study: PBMCs, B-cell-depleted T cells, or T cells provided the cDNA or gDNA that made up the material.

Sequencing used immunoSEQ multiplex PCR; TCRdb keeps in-frame clones, though not all of them. The sample has roughly 290,000 clones, approximately 90% seen once; the top ten hold 6.5% to 8%. The germline V gene encodes CDR1 MNHEY and CDR2 SVGAGI. The ends were cut back, 4 bases at V and 1 base at J, with 8 bases in the middle. The CDR3 is 13 residues long. The sample consisted of peripheral blood. V usage is TRBV6-5 and J usage is TRBJ2-7; D ambiguous. The TCR was taken from a woman between 25 and 40 years old with COVID-19, enrolled during active disease. For the CDR3, the DNA is TGTGCCAGCAGTTTACAGTTATCCTACGAGCAGTACTTC. This gives the protein CASSLQLSYEQYF.